This T cell receptor beta chain appears in the sequencing data of a study of beta chain features in type 1 diabetes. The study, taken as a whole, reports: Shortening of TCRB CDR3s, moderate but significant, appeared in all four CD4+ subsets of Type 1 diabetes patients.

Expressed TCRB transcripts got sequenced, as all isolated RNA was reverse transcribed. Sequenced naive, central memory and regulatory T cell samples produced an average of roughly 3.5 million reads. Sequencing was performed with immunoSEQ multiplex PCR; in TCRdb, only in-frame clones are kept and a portion is missing. The profile shows 200,000 to 250,000 clones, around 9.6% of them singletons. V was clipped by 3 bases and J by 7 bases; unmatched bases: 12. There are 17 residues in the CDR3. CDR1 and CDR2 from the germline V gene are MDHEN and SYDVKM. Cell sorting via CD45RO/CCR7/CD25/CD127/CD95/CD27 was performed to obtain CD4+ naive, central memory, regulatory and stem cell-like memory cells. In this sample, this clone turned up a few times. Its antigen remains unknown.

The clonotype comes from a woman aged 18-29 years in good health. The sequenced material came from naive CD4+ T cells from blood. This chain connects TRBV28 to TRBJ2-1, with 10 bases fitting TRBD1. CDR3 region: CASSFSFGTGVTNEQFF. The CDR3 DNA sequence: TGTGCCAGCAGTTTCTCTTTCGGGACAGGGGTGACGAATGAGCAGTTCTTC.